This T cell receptor (beta chain) was captured in a study of early T cells in non-severe SARS-CoV-2 infection. For the study at large: Sequenced bulk RNA came from whole blood that was unsorted, and chains were unpaired.

This clonotype was seen many times. Individual cDNA molecules each received unique molecular identifiers attached to them. TCRdb redid the calling of the 5' RACE reads with MiXCR, one entry per CDR3 protein. The sample has under 35,000 distinct CDR3 sequences; over 6.5% are singletons. Germline V gene data show CDR1 as DFQATT and CDR2 as SNEGSKA (reference sequence). Trimming at V came to 3 bases and at J to 3 bases, leaving 5 bases not matched to a gene. CDR3 size: 14 residues. Sequencing used whole blood. The receptor comes from an adult who was a healthcare worker with PCR-confirmed SARS-CoV-2 infection or an uninfected control (not recorded which). This chain links TRBV20-1 with TRBJ2-7, with 10 bases identical to TRBD2. CDR3 nucleotide sequence: TGCAGTGCTAGGTCTAGCGGGGGCAACTACGAGCAGTACTTC. This translates into CSARSSGGNYEQYF.